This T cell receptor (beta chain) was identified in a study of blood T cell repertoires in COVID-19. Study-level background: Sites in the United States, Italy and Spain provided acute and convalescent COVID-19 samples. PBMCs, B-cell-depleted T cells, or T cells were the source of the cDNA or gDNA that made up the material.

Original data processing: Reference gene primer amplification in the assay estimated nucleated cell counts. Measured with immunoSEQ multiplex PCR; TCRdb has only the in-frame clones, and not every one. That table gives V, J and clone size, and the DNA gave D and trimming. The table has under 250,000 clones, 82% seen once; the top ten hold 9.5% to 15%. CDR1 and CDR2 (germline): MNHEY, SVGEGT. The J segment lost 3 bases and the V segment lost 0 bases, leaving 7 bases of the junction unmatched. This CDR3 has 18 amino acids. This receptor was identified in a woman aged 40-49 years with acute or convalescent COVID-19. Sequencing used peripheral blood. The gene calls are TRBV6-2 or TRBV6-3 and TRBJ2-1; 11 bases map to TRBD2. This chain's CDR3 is CASSYSGLAGGYYNEQFF. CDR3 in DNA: TGTGCCAGCAGTTACTCTGGGCTAGCGGGGGGTTACTACAATGAGCAGTTCTTC.